This TCR beta chain was identified during a study of blood T cell repertoires in COVID-19. Study as a whole: The study drew acute and convalescent COVID-19 samples from the United States, Italy and Spain. From T cells, B-cell-depleted T cells, or PBMCs came the material, which was cDNA or gDNA.

The data were produced by immunoSEQ multiplex PCR, yet TCRdb's version contains in-frame clones alone and is incomplete. The sample has roughly 250,000 clones, around four fifths seen once. Germline CDR1 is SGHDT and CDR2 is YYEEEE. The CDR3 length is 14 residues. V was shortened by 1 base and J by 3 bases, with 9 bases between the two germline ends. Sequencing input: peripheral blood. This sequence originates from a woman of 80 years or more with acute or convalescent COVID-19. V is TRBV5-6 and J is TRBJ2-3; D may be TRBD1 (5 bases). CDR3 sequence: CASSLFRATDTQYF. In DNA form, the CDR3 reads TGTGCCAGCAGCTTGTTCAGGGCGACAGATACGCAGTATTTT. The variable domain in full, with the rest retrieved from reference TRBV5-6 and TRBJ2-3, is DAGVTQSPTHLIKTRGQQVTLRCSPKSGHDTVSWYQQALGQGPQFIFQYYEEEERQRGNFPDRFSGHQFPNYSSELNVNALLLGDSALYLCASSLFRATDTQYFGPGTRLTVL.